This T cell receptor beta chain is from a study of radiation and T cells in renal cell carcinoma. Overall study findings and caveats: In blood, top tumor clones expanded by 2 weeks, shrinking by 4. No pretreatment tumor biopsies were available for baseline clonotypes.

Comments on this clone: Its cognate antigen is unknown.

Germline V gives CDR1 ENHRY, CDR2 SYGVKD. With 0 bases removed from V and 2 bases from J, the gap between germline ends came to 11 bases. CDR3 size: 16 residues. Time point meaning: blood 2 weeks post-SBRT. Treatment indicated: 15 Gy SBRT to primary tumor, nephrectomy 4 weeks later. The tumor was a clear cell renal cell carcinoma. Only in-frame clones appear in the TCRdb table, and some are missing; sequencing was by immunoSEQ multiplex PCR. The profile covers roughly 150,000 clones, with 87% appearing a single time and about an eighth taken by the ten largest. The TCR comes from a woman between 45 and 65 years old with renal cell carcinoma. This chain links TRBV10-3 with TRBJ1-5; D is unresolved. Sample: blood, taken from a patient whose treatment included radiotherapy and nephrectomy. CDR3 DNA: TGTGCCATCAGTGAGTCACTGGGTATTGGCAATCAGCCCCAGCATTTT. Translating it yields CAISESLGIGNQPQHF.